Listed below are T cell receptor beta chains from one sample, sequenced in a study of blood T cell repertoires in COVID-19. Sequencing was performed with immunoSEQ multiplex PCR; in TCRdb, only in-frame clones are kept and a portion is missing. The sample contains about 250,000 clones, approximately 84% of which appear only once. Sequencing was carried out using peripheral blood. The receptors stem from a man in his forties or fifties with active or convalescent COVID-19. Both conserved end residues are part of each CDR3. The D gene is left open where the match is weak. Clone size, where shown, is once, few, many, or a class for clones that have expanded.

cdr3_aa: CASSISSGGYGYTF
cdr3_nt: TGTGCCAGTAGTATTTCATCAGGGGGCTATGGCTACACCTTC
j_call: TRBJ1-2
d_call: TRBD1
v_call: TRBV19
clone_size: once

cdr3_aa: CASRGGEGDRNTGELFF
cdr3_nt: TGTGCCAGCAGGGGGGGAGAGGGAGACAGGAACACCGGGGAGCTGTTTTTT
j_call: TRBJ2-2
d_call: -
v_call: TRBV7-8
clone_size: -

cdr3_aa: CASSIRGSNCGYTF
cdr3_nt: TGTGCCAGTAGTATAAGGGGAAGCAACTGTGGCTACACCTTC
j_call: TRBJ1-2
d_call: -
v_call: TRBV19
clone_size: -

cdr3_aa: CASSSSPDYGYTF
cdr3_nt: TGTGCCAGCAGCTCCTCCCCTGACTATGGCTACACCTTC
j_call: TRBJ1-2
d_call: -
v_call: TRBV7-3
clone_size: -

cdr3_aa: CASYLTGATEAFF
cdr3_nt: TGTGCCAGCTACCTGACAGGGGCCACTGAAGCTTTCTTT
j_call: TRBJ1-1
d_call: TRBD1
v_call: TRBV3-1/TRBV3-2
clone_size: -

cdr3_aa: CPPRHAGGGGARSYNEQFF
cdr3_nt: TGTCCCCCCCGCCACGCTGGGGGCGGGGGGGCCAGGTCCTACAATGAGCAGTTCTTC
j_call: TRBJ2-1
d_call: TRBD2
v_call: TRBV3-1/TRBV3-2
clone_size: -

cdr3_aa: CASGGQLYNEQFF
cdr3_nt: TGTGCCAGCGGGGGACAGCTCTACAATGAGCAGTTCTTC
j_call: TRBJ2-1
d_call: TRBD1
v_call: TRBV6-5
clone_size: -

cdr3_aa: CASSSTGAEQFF
cdr3_nt: TGTGCCAGCAGCTCGACAGGGGCTGAGCAGTTCTTC
j_call: TRBJ2-1
d_call: TRBD1
v_call: TRBV5-4
clone_size: -

cdr3_aa: CASSLPPGGDRTEAFF
cdr3_nt: TGCGCCAGCAGCCTCCCCCCAGGGGGCGATCGCACTGAAGCTTTCTTT
j_call: TRBJ1-1
d_call: TRBD1
v_call: TRBV5-1
clone_size: -

cdr3_aa: CASSLRASEKLFF
cdr3_nt: TGTGCCAGCAGCTTGCGGGCCTCCGAAAAACTGTTTTTT
j_call: TRBJ1-4
d_call: -
v_call: TRBV7-9
clone_size: -

cdr3_aa: CASIDRKAGANVLTF
cdr3_nt: TGTGCCAGCATCGACAGAAAGGCTGGGGCCAACGTCCTGACTTTC
j_call: TRBJ2-6
d_call: -
v_call: TRBV5-4
clone_size: -

cdr3_aa: CASSPGTGVFYEQYF
cdr3_nt: TGTGCCAGTAGTCCCGGGACAGGGGTCTTCTACGAGCAGTACTTC
j_call: TRBJ2-7
d_call: TRBD1
v_call: TRBV19
clone_size: -

cdr3_aa: CASSLGGQTEAFF
cdr3_nt: TGTGCCAGCAGCTTAGGAGGCCAAACTGAAGCTTTCTTT
j_call: TRBJ1-1
d_call: -
v_call: TRBV7-9
clone_size: -

cdr3_aa: CASSQGNINEAFF
cdr3_nt: TGTGCCAGCAGCCAGGGAAATATTAATGAAGCTTTCTTT
j_call: TRBJ1-1
d_call: -
v_call: TRBV2
clone_size: -

cdr3_aa: CASSFEGHGYTF
cdr3_nt: TGTGCCAGCAGCTTCGAGGGTCATGGCTACACCTTC
j_call: TRBJ1-2
d_call: -
v_call: TRBV7-9
clone_size: -

cdr3_aa: CASSLGLAPYNEQFF
cdr3_nt: TGTGCCAGCTCCCTTGGACTAGCCCCCTACAATGAGCAGTTCTTC
j_call: TRBJ2-1
d_call: TRBD2
v_call: TRBV18
clone_size: -

cdr3_aa: CASSSTGTGYTF
cdr3_nt: TGTGCCAGCAGCTCCACAGGGACCGGCTACACCTTC
j_call: TRBJ1-2
d_call: -
v_call: TRBV7-3
clone_size: -